This T cell receptor (beta chain) was identified in a study of post-analysis software for immune sequencing data. The overall study: The study covered relapsing-remitting, secondary progressive and progressive-relapsing courses of multiple sclerosis.

Germline-derived CDR1 and CDR2 are DFQATT and SNEGSKA (reference sequence). This CDR3 spans 16 amino acids. Notes on this clonotype: Its specificity is not known. The junction differs from germline at one of its ends, possibly a read error.

Study-level findings and limits: Batch-matched samples strongly co-clustered by F measure. In multiple sclerosis, normalized Chao1 diversity was significantly below that of controls. A few TRBV segments appeared more often in patients than in controls, and TRBV5-6, TRBV5-1 and TRBV20-1 were among these.

cDNA libraries for TCR beta contained unique molecular identifiers. A population of about 0.95 to 10 million T cells gave rise to roughly 500,000 cDNA molecules. TCRdb redid the calling of the PCR reads with MiXCR, one entry per CDR3 protein. The sample holds 700,000 to 800,000 distinct CDR3 sequences; 25% to 30% are singletons and the top ten take about 0.5%. The source is a girl under 18 with multiple sclerosis. Sequencing input: blood. J is TRBJ1-2 and V is TRBV20-1, with D perhaps matching TRBD1 (5 bases). CDR3 sequence (DNA): TGTAGTGCTAGGGACCCCACGGGGGGTTACAACTATGGCTACACCTTC. Protein sequence: CSARDPTGGYNYGYTF.